What follows are 27 T cell receptor beta chains derived from one specimen sequenced in a study. TCRdb re-called the RT-PCR reads through MiXCR, storing one row per CDR3 protein. The data hold more than 600,000 distinct CDR3 sequences, with 14% observed a single time. Sequencing was performed on memory CD4+ T cells from blood. These receptors were collected from a female donor in good health, serving as a healthy control.

This clonotype was counted at least ten times. This chain links TRBV4-1 with TRBJ2-3, with TRBD2 as a possible D gene (6 bases). The CDR3 loop spans 16 amino acids. V gave up 4 bases and J gave up 2 bases, with 16 bases separating them. The germline V gene encodes CDR1 MGHRA and CDR2 YSYEKL. The CDR3 DNA follows: TGCGCCAGCAGCCCGAGGGACTTTCCCATCACAGATACGCAGTATTTT. As protein: CASSPRDFPITDTQYF.

The V call is TRBV20-1, the J call TRBJ2-2, with 14 bases aligning to TRBD2. The V segment lost 5 bases and the J segment 7 bases; nucleotides outside the gene matches: 9. The germline gives CDR1 DFQATT, CDR2 SNEGSKA (reference sequence). The CDR3 covers 16 residues. The CDR3 here is CSAARGLAGAGGELFF. DNA for the CDR3: TGCAGTGCTGCCCGGGGACTAGCGGGAGCGGGCGGGGAGCTGTTTTTT.

In this sample, this clonotype turned up a few times. V gene TRBV3-1 combines with J gene TRBJ2-5, with 8 bases aligning to TRBD1. The length of the CDR3 is 15 residues. After removal of 4 bases from V and 5 bases from J, the junction contained 9 bases not matched to a gene. Germline assignment: CDR1 LGHDT and CDR2 YNNKEL (reference sequence). The CDR3 region has the DNA TGTGCCAGCAGCCTCACAGGGGGAAGTGAGGAGACCCAGTACTTC. It specifies CASSLTGGSEETQYF.

This clonotype was counted at least ten times. J is TRBJ2-7 and V is TRBV5-1; TRBD1 matches at 7 bases. V shed 4 bases, J shed 3 bases, and the junction held 7 bases outside the gene matches. From germline, CDR1 is SGHRS and CDR2 YFSETQ. The CDR3 is 14 residues long. In DNA, the CDR3 is TGCGCCAGCAGCCCGGGACAGCCCCTCTACGAGCAGTACTTC. It codes for CASSPGQPLYEQYF.

This chain links TRBV27 with TRBJ1-2, with TRBD1 matching 10 bases. V lost 6 bases, J lost 4 bases, and 11 bases stayed unmatched. Germline loops: CDR1 MNHEY, CDR2 SMNVEV (reference sequence). The CDR3 consists of 16 residues. The CDR3 loop is CASRGTGDGLSYGYTF. In DNA form, the CDR3 reads TGTGCCAGCAGGGGGACAGGGGATGGGCTGAGCTATGGCTACACCTTC.

This clonotype has a handful of counts. The rearrangement links TRBV20-1 to TRBJ1-2; D uncertain. There are 12 residues in the CDR3. V gave up 6 bases and J gave up 2 bases, with 10 bases separating them. The germline gives CDR1 DFQATT, CDR2 SNEGSKA (reference sequence). The CDR3 reads CSAGSSNYGYTF. In nucleotides, the CDR3 is TGCAGTGCCGGGTCGTCCAACTATGGCTACACCTTC.

In its sample, this clonotype was seen a few times. The V and J genes are TRBV7-2 and TRBJ2-2; unclear D gene. This CDR3 is 15 amino acids long. V was clipped by 5 bases and J by 3 bases, with 13 bases between them. CDR1 SGHTA and CDR2 FQGNSA come from the germline V gene. In nucleotides, the CDR3 is TGTGCCAGCAGCCACCGAGACCAATACACCGGGGAGCTGTTTTTT. Translation gives CASSHRDQYTGELFF.

This rearrangement joins TRBV6-2 or TRBV6-3 to TRBJ2-1; TRBD1 is a possible D gene (9 bases). Trimming shortened V by 5 bases and J by 0 bases, and 32 bases separated the two germline ends. This CDR3 is 22 amino acids long. Per germline, CDR1 MNHEY and CDR2 SVGEGT. The CDR3 DNA is TGTGCCAGCAGTCTCGGGACAGGGCGAGGACTAGCTTCACATGGCTCCTACAATGAGCAGTTCTTC. Amino acid sequence: CASSLGTGRGLASHGSYNEQFF.

Here the CDR3 reads CATSDTGGAGYTF. In DNA, the CDR3 is TGTGCCACCAGTGATACAGGGGGCGCGGGCTACACCTTC. The J gene is TRBJ1-2, the V gene TRBV24-1, with 9 bases lining up with TRBD1. Germline assignment: CDR1 KGHDR and CDR2 SFDVKD. The CDR3 consists of 13 residues. J lost 8 bases, V lost 3 bases, and 3 bases had no gene match.

For the CDR3, the DNA is TGTGCCACCAGTGATTCGGATCGTGTGGACGAGCAGTACTTC. This gives the protein CATSDSDRVDEQYF. The gene calls are TRBV24-1 and TRBJ2-7; D is undetermined. This CDR3 spans 14 amino acids. Per the germline V gene, CDR1 is KGHDR and CDR2 is SFDVKD. With 2 bases removed from V and 5 bases from J, the gap between germline ends came to 12 bases.

Many counts were recorded for this clonotype. The rearrangement links TRBV5-1 to TRBJ2-1, with TRBD2 identical over 10 bases. Germline trimming cut 4 bases from V and 9 bases from J; bases unmatched to any gene: 16. CDR1 is SGHRS, CDR2 YFSETQ, per germline. The CDR3 runs to 17 residues. CDR3 nucleotides: TGCGCCAGCAGCCCACTACAAGCGGGAGGGCGCGTTGGTGAGCAGTTCTTC. Protein: CASSPLQAGGRVGEQFF. The whole variable domain, remainder taken from reference TRBV5-1 and TRBJ2-1, is KAGVTQTPRYLIKTRGQQVTLSCSPISGHRSVSWYQQTPGQGLQFLFEYFSETQRNKGNFPGRFSGRQFSNSRSEMNVSTLELGDSALYLCASSPLQAGGRVGEQFFGPGTRLTVL.

V is TRBV10-3 and J is TRBJ2-1, with 14 nucleotides matching TRBD2. The germline V gene encodes CDR1 ENHRY and CDR2 SYGVKD. This CDR3 is built from 15 residues. The CDR3 region has the DNA TGTGTTACCAGAGGGACTAGCGGGAGTTTGAATGAGCAGTTCTTC. Translation gives CVTRGTSGSLNEQFF.

Turning to this clonotype: Since a much larger clone is just one base distant, this may be a read error. V usage is TRBV12-3 or TRBV12-4 and J usage is TRBJ1-5, with 8 bases fitting TRBD1. CDR3 length equals 14 residues. As DNA, the CDR3 is TGTGCCAGCGCTCGCGGGACAGGTCTAATGCCCCAGAATTTT. Translated, it gives CASARGTGLMPQNF.

This chain connects TRBV4-2 to TRBJ1-1; D perhaps matches TRBD1 (5 bases). V was cut by 5 bases and J by 6 bases, with 19 bases left in between. The germline V gene encodes CDR1 LGHNA and CDR2 YNFKEQ. The CDR3 has 15 amino acids. Written as DNA, the CDR3 is TGTGCCAGCAGCACGGTGGGGGGTTCGGGCTCTGAAGCTTTCTTT. Encoded protein: CASSTVGGSGSEAFF.

This clonotype occurred a few times. The genes are TRBV6-2 or TRBV6-3 and TRBJ2-5; 10 nucleotides match TRBD2. V lost 0 bases and J lost 0; bases outside the gene matches: 4. The CDR3 is 17 residues long. Germline V gives CDR1 MNHEY, CDR2 SVGEGT. The chain's CDR3 is CASSYSYSGGNQETQYF. For the CDR3, the DNA is TGTGCCAGCAGTTACTCGTATAGCGGGGGGAACCAAGAGACCCAGTACTTC.

The chain employs TRBV18 and TRBJ1-1; D is undetermined. V lost 3 bases to trimming and J lost 6 bases, with 14 bases between them. CDR1 is KGHSH and CDR2 is LQKENI in the germline V gene. There are 14 residues in the CDR3. CDR3 residues: CASSPLATIAEAFF. The CDR3 bases are TGTGCCAGCTCACCCCTTGCCACTATCGCTGAAGCTTTCTTT.

This clonotype was counted a few times. The CDR3 spells CASSLYGLNTEAFF. In nucleotides, the CDR3 is TGTGCCAGCAGCTTATACGGTCTGAACACTGAAGCTTTCTTT. The rearrangement joins TRBV7-2 to TRBJ1-1; unclear D gene. From germline, CDR1 is SGHTA and CDR2 FQGNSA. CDR3 length: 14 residues. V dropped 2 bases and J dropped 0 bases, with 7 bases sitting between them.

This clonotype was observed many times. The chain links TRBV12-3 or TRBV12-4 to TRBJ2-7; 12 nucleotides line up with TRBD1. The CDR3 is 17 residues long. V shed 10 bases, J shed 4 bases, and the junction held 17 bases outside the gene matches. DNA for the CDR3: TGTGCCACCTCGCCCGGGACAGGGGGCGGGGCAGGGTACGAGCAGTACTTC. Its protein is CATSPGTGGGAGYEQYF.

The chain has TRBV7-9 and TRBJ2-1; the match to TRBD2 covers 11 bases. There are 15 residues in the CDR3. The germline gives CDR1 SEHNR, CDR2 FQNEAQ (reference sequence). The V segment lost 5 bases and the J segment 7 bases; nucleotides outside the gene matches: 7. The CDR3 here is CASSPRGLAENEQFF. The CDR3 DNA follows: TGTGCCAGCAGCCCCCGGGGACTAGCGGAAAATGAGCAGTTCTTC.

This clonotype was seen at least ten times. V and J are TRBV20-1 and TRBJ1-1, with 8 bases that match TRBD1. CDR3 length: 14 residues. Germline V gene data show CDR1 as DFQATT and CDR2 as SNEGSKA (reference sequence). J was trimmed by 6 bases and V by 0 bases; bases with no gene match: 6. In nucleotides, the CDR3 is TGCAGTGCTAGAGATAGGACAGGGTCTGCTGAAGCTTTCTTT. Protein product: CSARDRTGSAEAFF.

The CDR3: CASSYSGGGTEAFF. The CDR3 DNA reads as TGTGCCAGCAGTTACTCAGGAGGGGGCACTGAAGCTTTCTTT. The chain couples TRBV6-2 or TRBV6-3 to TRBJ1-1; D is possibly TRBD1 (6 bases). Per the germline V gene, CDR1 is MNHEY and CDR2 is SVGEGT. Deletions cut 0 bases from V and 4 bases from J, with 9 bases between. CDR3 length: 14 residues.

The chain is built from TRBV20-1 and TRBJ1-5; D unresolved. There are 14 residues in the CDR3. The V and J ends lost 7 bases and 1 base respectively, with 14 bases between them. Germline V gene data show CDR1 as DFQATT and CDR2 as SNEGSKA (reference sequence). This CDR3 reads CSVPGLLSNQPQHF. DNA for the CDR3: TGCAGTGTCCCTGGCCTCCTCAGCAATCAGCCCCAGCATTTT.

The V and J genes are TRBV7-9 and TRBJ1-2, with a tentative D call TRBD1 (6 bases). Germline CDR1 reads SEHNR; CDR2 reads FQNEAQ (reference sequence). The length of the CDR3 is 15 residues. V shed 7 bases and J shed 4 bases, with 19 bases lying between them. The CDR3 sequence is CASTPMGGEGYGYTF. In nucleotides, the CDR3 is TGTGCCAGCACCCCGATGGGGGGCGAGGGCTATGGCTACACCTTC. The full variable domain, in which reference TRBV7-9 and TRBJ1-2 provide the parts outside the CDR3, is DTGVSQNPRHKITKRGQNVTFRCDPISEHNRLYWYRQTLGQGPEFLTYFQNEAQLEKSRLLSDRFSAERPKGSFSTLEIQRTEQGDSAMYLCASTPMGGEGYGYTFGSGTRLTVV.

This sequence joins TRBV12-3 or TRBV12-4 and TRBJ2-7; D call uncertain. This CDR3 has 14 amino acids. V shed 3 bases and J shed 3 bases, with 12 bases lying between them. In DNA form, the CDR3 reads TGTGCCAGCAGTTTTGTTGGTAATTTCTACGAGCAGTACTTC. This gives the protein CASSFVGNFYEQYF.

This clonotype was counted ten times or more. The chain combines TRBV7-2 with TRBJ2-3; TRBD1 matches at 10 bases. The CDR3 runs 14 residues. J was trimmed by 3 bases and V by 7 bases; bases with no gene match: 4. Germline assignment: CDR1 SGHTA and CDR2 FQGNSA. The DNA of the CDR3 is TGTGCCAGCACCCGGACAGGGGGTACAGATACGCAGTATTTT. Its translation is CASTRTGGTDTQYF.

The rearrangement uses TRBV27 and TRBJ1-6, with D perhaps TRBD1 (6 bases). The CDR3 consists of 17 residues. CDR1 is MNHEY and CDR2 is SMNVEV in the germline V gene (reference sequence). V was clipped by 6 bases and J by 7 bases, with 22 bases between them. In DNA, the CDR3 is TGTGCCAGCAGACCGGGACACAGCCTCTCGGGGAATTCACCCCTCCACTTT. Its protein product is CASRPGHSLSGNSPLHF.

The genes are TRBV5-1 and TRBJ1-2; weak D call: TRBD1 (5 bases). The length of the CDR3 is 16 residues. CDR1 is SGHRS and CDR2 is YFSETQ in the germline V gene. Between the trimmed V and J ends, which lost 4 bases and 5 bases, there was a span of 21 bases. The CDR3 DNA reads as TGCGCCAGCAGCAGGTCCGGGGCCTTAATGGATTATGGCTACACCTTC. Amino acid sequence: CASSRSGALMDYGYTF.